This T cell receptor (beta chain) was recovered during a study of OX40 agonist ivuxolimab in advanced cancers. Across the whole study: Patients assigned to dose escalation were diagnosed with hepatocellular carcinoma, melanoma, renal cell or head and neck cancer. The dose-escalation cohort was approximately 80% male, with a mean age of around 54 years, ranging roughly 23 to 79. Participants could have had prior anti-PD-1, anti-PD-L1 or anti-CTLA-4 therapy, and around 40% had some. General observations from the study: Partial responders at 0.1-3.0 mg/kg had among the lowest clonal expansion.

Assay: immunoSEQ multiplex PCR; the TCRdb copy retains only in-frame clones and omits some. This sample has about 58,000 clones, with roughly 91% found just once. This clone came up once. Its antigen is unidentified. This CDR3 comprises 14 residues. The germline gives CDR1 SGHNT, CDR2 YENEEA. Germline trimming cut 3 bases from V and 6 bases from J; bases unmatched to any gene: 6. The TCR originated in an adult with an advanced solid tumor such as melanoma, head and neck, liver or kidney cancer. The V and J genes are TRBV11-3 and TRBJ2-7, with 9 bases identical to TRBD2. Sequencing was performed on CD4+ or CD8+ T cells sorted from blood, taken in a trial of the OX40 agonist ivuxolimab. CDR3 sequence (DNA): TGTGCCAGCAGCTTTATAGCGGGAGTTGGCGAGCAGTACTTC. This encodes CASSFIAGVGEQYF.